A selection of T cell receptor beta chains follows, all from one sample in a study of blood T cell repertoires in COVID-19. Some clones are missing from TCRdb's copy, which holds only in-frame ones; the method was immunoSEQ multiplex PCR. The table lists around 310,000 clones, roughly 90% of them singletons. The specimen was peripheral blood. The receptors were sampled from a woman aged 35 to 49 with COVID-19, enrolled during active disease. CDR3s include the opening cysteine and the closing phenylalanine or tryptophan. Each record gives: V gene, CDR3 length, D gene, CDR3 protein. D genes are given only for firm matches.

V: TRBV6-4; length: 15; D: .; CDR3: CASSEGCLASEKLFF
V: TRBV7-2; length: 13; D: .; CDR3: CASSFTVNYGYTF
V: TRBV6-5; length: 14; D: TRBD1; CDR3: CASTLDRGRSEQFF
V: TRBV2; length: 15; D: .; CDR3: CASSVGYRNTGELFF
V: TRBV6-5; length: 12; D: TRBD1; CDR3: CASTRDRGGYTF
V: TRBV28; length: 14; D: .; CDR3: CASRDSGPVYGYTF
V: TRBV9; length: 14; D: .; CDR3: CASSVEAGFTEAFF
V: TRBV2; length: 13; D: .; CDR3: CASSEEVAGELFF
V: TRBV28; length: 15; D: TRBD1; CDR3: CASSAPGTETYEQYF
V: TRBV6-1; length: 14; D: .; CDR3: CASSEVAGAYEQYF
V: TRBV5-6; length: 11; D: .; CDR3: CASSLGTEVTF
V: TRBV28; length: 14; D: TRBD1; CDR3: CASSLTDRHYGYTF
V: TRBV2; length: 13; D: .; CDR3: CASSGSGTFTTFF
V: TRBV7-8; length: 16; D: TRBD1; CDR3: CASSLAFDREDYGYTF
V: TRBV30; length: 14; D: TRBD2; CDR3: CAWRREGRRDTQYF
V: TRBV6-2/TRBV6-3; length: 17; D: TRBD1; CDR3: CASSYSRTGGGTDTQYF
V: TRBV27; length: 14; D: .; CDR3: CASSLSDRRSGYTF
V: TRBV18; length: 15; D: .; CDR3: CASSLLTGVDYGYTF
V: TRBV27; length: 11; D: .; CDR3: CASDLGRAQYF
V: TRBV9; length: 17; D: .; CDR3: CASSVARGLAKNSPLHF
V: TRBV19; length: 15; D: TRBD1; CDR3: CASRVLPRGLGEQYF
V: TRBV19; length: 17; D: TRBD1; CDR3: CASSIYPGTGVPYEQYF
V: TRBV5-1; length: 16; D: .; CDR3: CASSLRDIATNEKLFF
V: TRBV29-1; length: 14; D: TRBD2; CDR3: CSVDIAGAYNEQFF
V: TRBV6-5; length: 15; D: TRBD2; CDR3: CASSPIAGVAYEQYF
V: TRBV5-1; length: 15; D: TRBD1; CDR3: CASSANRGINYGYTF
V: TRBV28; length: 12; D: TRBD1; CDR3: CASSLRQGKLFF
V: TRBV6-2/TRBV6-3; length: 15; D: .; CDR3: CASSPPGLLIWEQFF
V: TRBV11-2; length: 11; D: .; CDR3: CASSSGETQYF
V: TRBV6-5; length: 15; D: TRBD1; CDR3: CASSSRDRGSYEQYF
V: TRBV19; length: 14; D: .; CDR3: CASSRDISNEKLFF
V: TRBV18; length: 15; D: TRBD1; CDR3: CASSRVNTGDSPLHF
V: TRBV19; length: 14; D: TRBD2; CDR3: CASRPAGAYNEQFF
V: TRBV5-4; length: 16; D: TRBD2; CDR3: CASSLGLAGGAYEQYF
V: TRBV5-6; length: 14; D: .; CDR3: CASSLPVANYGYTF
V: TRBV6-5; length: 14; D: .; CDR3: CASSYPGGNTEAFF
V: TRBV6-5; length: 15; D: TRBD1; CDR3: CASIGTGVGNQPQHF
V: TRBV6-5; length: 14; D: TRBD1; CDR3: CASSTDRGNYGYTF
V: TRBV4-1; length: 15; D: .; CDR3: CASSQESGGNQPQHF
V: TRBV18; length: 15; D: .; CDR3: CASSPKQAKNTEAFF
V: TRBV27; length: 14; D: .; CDR3: CASSAVRENYGYTF
V: TRBV4-3; length: 15; D: .; CDR3: CASSQGLVIGDGYTF
V: TRBV10-1; length: 14; D: .; CDR3: CASRGDTFQETQYF
V: TRBV6-5; length: 14; D: .; CDR3: CASSPGGASQPQHF
V: TRBV30; length: 13; D: .; CDR3: CAWSGSGPEKLFF
V: TRBV9; length: 14; D: .; CDR3: CASSVGGRNYEQYF
V: TRBV5-1; length: 13; D: .; CDR3: CASSSTVLYGYTF
V: TRBV6-6; length: 14; D: .; CDR3: CASSHSRVGQPQHF
V: TRBV5-5; length: 12; D: TRBD1; CDR3: CASSLSGGTQYF
V: TRBV29-1; length: 13; D: .; CDR3: CSVSHTQDTEAFF
V: TRBV7-9; length: 15; D: .; CDR3: CASSLEGDPTETQYF
V: TRBV6-5; length: 16; D: TRBD1; CDR3: CASSYLPGQGSYEQYF
V: TRBV7-4; length: 16; D: .; CDR3: CASLKVGPYSNQPQHF
V: TRBV2; length: 15; D: TRBD1; CDR3: CASSPQGAGANVLTF
V: TRBV2; length: 12; D: TRBD1; CDR3: CASWDRAHEQYF
V: TRBV7-3; length: 16; D: TRBD2; CDR3: CASSLIWTGGVNEQFF
V: TRBV2; length: 14; D: .; CDR3: CASKGAANNSPLHF
V: TRBV3-1/TRBV3-2; length: 16; D: TRBD2; CDR3: CASSQLGLAGGYEQYF